The present TCR beta chain was sequenced within a study of read filtering for tumor transcriptome and immune sequencing. The library was built from 400 to 500 ng RNA with molecular barcoded adaptors for alpha/delta and beta/gamma chains. MiXCR, run by TCRdb on the reads, gives a single entry per CDR3 protein. The table has nearly 60,000 distinct CDR3 sequences, about 12% seen once. This clonotype has at least ten counts. This clonotype was sampled from a donor over 35 with multiple myeloma. The sample consisted of a population of CD138-negative cells sorted from bone marrow.

The CDR3 DNA is TGTGCCAGCAGTTACGGCCGCGGGGGGCCGGGTAATGAGCAGTTCTTC. It codes for CASSYGRGGPGNEQFF. The chain uses TRBV6-6 and TRBJ2-1; 8 positions agree with TRBD2. The CDR3 runs 16 residues. Trimming removed 2 bases from V and 7 bases from J; junction bases left unmatched: 10. Germline V gene data show CDR1 as MNHNY and CDR2 as SVGAGI (reference sequence).